The sequence of this T cell receptor beta chain was determined in a study of cytomegalovirus exposure and HLA in healthy donors. Study outcomes and limitations: Based on reports, TCR beta sequences accurately predicted HLA-A and HLA-B alleles for most subjects. Most sequenced TCRs were rare (though some public TCRs occurred in many donors).

13 Jbeta primers and 60 Vbeta primers were used for the PCR. TCRdb's copy holds only in-frame clones and misses some; the assay was immunoSEQ multiplex PCR. Of about 100,000 clones in the sample, roughly 80% were seen once. This clone was observed once. Antigen specificity is unknown. V was pared by 4 bases and J by 1 base, with 13 bases between. The CDR3 consists of 15 residues. The V gene's germline CDR1 is KGHSH and CDR2 LQKENI. Sequencing used PBMCs. The sequence was obtained from a woman aged 35 to 49 in good health and CMV-seronegative. V is TRBV18 and J is TRBJ1-1; D possibly corresponds to TRBD1 (5 bases). The CDR3, as DNA: TGTGCCAGCTCACTGGGGCTAAGGTCGAACACTGAAGCTTTCTTT. Its protein product is CASSLGLRSNTEAFF.